One and the same sample provided the 8 T cell receptor beta chains below, sequenced in a study of blood T cells in healthy people across ages. Primers used in a second PCR of roughly 7 to 12 cycles were a sample-barcoded 5' primer and a J-beta primer mix. TCRdb re-analysed the 5' RACE reads in MiXCR, keeping a single row per CDR3 protein. The repertoire holds about 1.8 million distinct CDR3 sequences, with 49% as singletons. The material sequenced was blood. The receptors were sampled from a woman aged 40 to 49 in good health.

The rearrangement uses TRBV27 and TRBJ2-7, with D perhaps assigned TRBD1 or TRBD2 (6 bases each). V lost 2 bases and J lost 4, with 15 bases in between. CDR3 size: 15 residues. Germline lookup yields CDR1 MNHEY and CDR2 SMNVEV (reference sequence). CDR3 amino acids: CASSLALGGDYEQYF. The CDR3 nucleotides read TGTGCCAGCAGTTTAGCTTTGGGGGGCGATTACGAGCAGTACTTC.

The chain employs TRBV29-1 and TRBJ2-5; either TRBD1 or TRBD2 may supply D (6 bases each). Germline CDR1 SQVTM, CDR2 ANQGSEA. This CDR3 is 12 amino acids long. Trimming left V 4 bases short and J 5 bases short, with 11 bases between. The CDR3 DNA is TGCAGCGTTGGGGGGGCAGGGGAGACCCAGTACTTC. Its protein product is CSVGGAGETQYF.

This chain joins TRBV5-6 and TRBJ2-7; D is uncertain. The CDR3 is made up of 13 amino acids. Germline V gene lookup returns CDR1 SGHDT and CDR2 YYEEEE. V lost 5 bases and J lost 3, with 12 bases in between. The CDR3 DNA reads as TGTGCCAGCAGAAAACGGGTCAACTACGAGCAGTACTTC. The encoded protein is CASRKRVNYEQYF.

This clonotype was observed a few times. The J gene is TRBJ1-2, the V gene TRBV29-1; the D gene is possibly TRBD1 (5 bases). Germline loops: CDR1 SQVTM, CDR2 ANQGSEA. This CDR3 is built from 14 residues. V lost 1 base, J lost 4 bases, and 13 bases lay in between. CDR3 in amino acids: CSVEVGQGIYGYTF. CDR3 coding DNA: TGCAGCGTTGAAGTCGGGCAGGGAATCTATGGCTACACCTTC.

The genes are TRBV5-1 and TRBJ2-3; TRBD1 is a possible D gene (6 bases). Germline values: CDR1 SGHRS, CDR2 YFSETQ. The CDR3 has 15 residues. Trimming removed 5 bases at V and 1 base at J, with 14 bases between. DNA of the CDR3: TGCGCCAGCAGAAAAGACTCAGGGGGCACAGATACGCAGTATTTT. It codes for CASRKDSGGTDTQYF.

The chain joins TRBV5-1 to TRBJ2-5; D is perhaps TRBD1 (5 bases). Germline CDR1 is SGHRS and CDR2 is YFSETQ. V lost 3 bases and J lost 2, with 11 bases in between. This CDR3 spans 14 amino acids. DNA of the CDR3: TGCGCCAGCAGCTGGCTGACAGAACAAGAGACCCAGTACTTC. Translated: CASSWLTEQETQYF.

This clonotype has more than one count but fewer than ten. The chain joins TRBV28 to TRBJ2-5, with D possibly being TRBD1 (7 bases). This CDR3 has 15 residues. Trimming cost V 3 bases and J 1 base, with 12 bases left between them. CDR1 is MDHEN, CDR2 SYDVKM, per germline. CDR3: CASSFRRGLQETQYF. The CDR3 nucleotides read TGTGCCAGCAGTTTTCGGAGGGGGCTCCAAGAGACCCAGTACTTC.

The chain recombines TRBV20-1 with TRBJ1-6, with 9 bases matching TRBD1. The germline V gene encodes CDR1 DFQATT and CDR2 SNEGSKA (reference sequence). The CDR3 loop spans 15 amino acids. J was trimmed by 8 bases and V by 5 bases; bases with no gene match: 10. Here the CDR3 DNA reads TGCAGTGCTCAAGGACAGGGGTTTAGGGATTCACCCCTCCACTTT. Its protein product is CSAQGQGFRDSPLHF.